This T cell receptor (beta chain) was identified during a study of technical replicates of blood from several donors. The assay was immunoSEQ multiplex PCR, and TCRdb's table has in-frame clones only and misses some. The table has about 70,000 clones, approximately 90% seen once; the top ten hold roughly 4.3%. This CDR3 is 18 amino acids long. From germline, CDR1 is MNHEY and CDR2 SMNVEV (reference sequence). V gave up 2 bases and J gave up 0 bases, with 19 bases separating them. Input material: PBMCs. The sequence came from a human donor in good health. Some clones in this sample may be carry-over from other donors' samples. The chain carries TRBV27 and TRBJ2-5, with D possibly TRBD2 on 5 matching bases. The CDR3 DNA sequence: TGTGCCAGCAGTTTAGCCCAAGAGGGCTTGTATAACCAAGAGACCCAGTACTTC. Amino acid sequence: CASSLAQEGLYNQETQYF.